The 13 T cell receptor beta chains listed next were all sequenced from one sample in a study of blood T cells in healthy people across ages. A second PCR, run for roughly 7 to 12 cycles, used a sample-barcoded 5' primer plus a J-beta primer mix. TCRdb re-called the 5' RACE reads through MiXCR, storing one row per CDR3 protein. The profile shows about 1,500,000 distinct CDR3 sequences, approximately 38% of them singletons. The sequencing sample was made of blood. The receptors here all came from a woman aged 18-35 years in good health.

The table lists this clonotype with a count of one. The rearrangement joins TRBV20-1 to TRBJ1-2; D not certain. The CDR3 is 13 amino acids. Germline V CDR1 and CDR2: DFQATT, SNEGSKA (reference sequence). Deletions cut 5 bases from V and 3 bases from J, with 13 bases between. In DNA, the CDR3 is TGCAGTGCTGCGGCCCCCGGGGACTATGGCTACACCTTC. It yields the protein CSAAAPGDYGYTF.

The chain uses TRBV24-1 and TRBJ2-5; D gene ambiguous. The CDR3 sequence is 13 residues long. Germline loops: CDR1 KGHDR, CDR2 SFDVKD. Trimming removed 10 bases at V and 1 base at J, with 12 bases between. For the CDR3, the DNA is TGTGCCACTCAGAGAGCACCCCAAGAGACCCAGTACTTC. Its translation is CATQRAPQETQYF.

This clonotype has at least ten counts. This chain joins TRBV4-1 and TRBJ2-5; 10 nucleotides align to TRBD2. After removal of 4 bases from V and 3 bases from J, the junction contained 8 bases not matched to a gene. Germline V gives CDR1 MGHRA, CDR2 YSYEKL. The CDR3 sequence is 16 residues long. CDR3 amino acids: CASSPTSGAIKETQYF. CDR3 sequence (DNA): TGCGCCAGCAGCCCTACTAGCGGGGCGATTAAAGAGACCCAGTACTTC.

The V gene is TRBV29-1, the J gene TRBJ1-1; no clear D. Per the germline V gene, CDR1 is SQVTM and CDR2 is ANQGSEA. Trimming shortened V by 5 bases and J by 3 bases, and 16 bases separated the two germline ends. The CDR3 covers 14 residues. The CDR3 DNA reads as TGCAGCGTTAAAAACCCTCTTAGCGACACTGAAGCTTTCTTT. This sequence encodes CSVKNPLSDTEAFF. Together with reference TRBV29-1 and TRBJ1-1, the CDR3 gives the full variable domain: SAVISQKPSRDICQRGTSLTIQCQVDSQVTMMFWYRQQPGQSLTLIATANQGSEATYESGFVIDKFPISRPNLTFSTLTVSNMSPEDSSIYLCSVKNPLSDTEAFFGQGTRLTVV.

The J gene is TRBJ2-1, the V gene TRBV10-3; TRBD2 matches 8 bases. The J call could be wrong; TRBJ2-7 is a better fit for the DNA end. This CDR3 comprises 16 residues. Germline CDR1 reads ENHRY; CDR2 reads SYGVKD. The CDR3 here is CAISAPPSGSYNEQYF. Here the CDR3 DNA reads TGTGCCATCAGCGCACCGCCGAGCGGGAGTTACAATGAGCAGTACTTC.

This clonotype was recorded a few times. The V and J genes are TRBV3-1 and TRBJ2-5; D possibly corresponds to TRBD1 (6 bases). The J call is in doubt because the DNA end fits TRBJ2-7 better. Germline loops: CDR1 LGHDT, CDR2 YNNKEL (reference sequence). This CDR3 has 13 residues. The chain's CDR3 is CASSQSRGGEQYF. DNA for the CDR3: TGTGCCAGCAGCCAATCCAGGGGTGGCGAGCAGTACTTC.

Of note for this clonotype: The junction departs from germline at one end; a sequencing error may be responsible. This rearrangement joins TRBV4-1 to TRBJ1-5; TRBD1 might be the D (5 bases). The V gene's germline CDR1 is MGHRA and CDR2 YSYEKL. The CDR3 consists of 17 residues. CDR3 DNA sequence: TGCGCCAGCAGCCAAGTCGGAATCCAGGAGGACAATCAACCCCAGCATTTT. This sequence encodes CASSQVGIQEDNQPQHF.

This clonotype was detected a few times. The V call is TRBV4-1, the J call TRBJ1-5; D gene unclear. V lost 9 bases and J lost 5, with 20 bases in between. This CDR3 has 15 residues. Germline assignment: CDR1 MGHRA and CDR2 YSYEKL. This chain's CDR3 is CARWAQVGVDQPQHF. CDR3 bases: TGCGCCAGGTGGGCCCAGGTCGGGGTCGATCAGCCCCAGCATTTT.

The chain joins TRBV28 to TRBJ2-4; D might be TRBD1 or TRBD2, each matching 6 bases. The germline V and J ends were trimmed by 6 bases and 13 bases, with 22 bases remaining between them. The CDR3 covers 14 residues. From germline, CDR1 is MDHEN and CDR2 SYDVKM. CDR3 DNA sequence: TGTGCCAGCAGCCCTTGGGGAGGAGGGGGAGAGCAGTACTTC. It specifies CASSPWGGGGEQYF.

This clonotype was detected ten times or more. The chain is built from TRBV6-5 and TRBJ2-7; D gene unclear. The CDR3 totals 13 residues. Trimming cost V 6 bases and J 3 bases, with 12 bases left between them. Germline loops: CDR1 MNHEY, CDR2 SVGAGI. The CDR3 protein is CASSQSSGYEQYF. In DNA form, the CDR3 reads TGTGCCAGCAGCCAATCGTCGGGCTACGAGCAGTACTTC.

The V and J genes are TRBV6-1 and TRBJ2-7; TRBD1 matches 7 bases. The J call is in doubt because the DNA end fits TRBJ2-4 better. The CDR3 has 17 residues. Per germline, CDR1 MNHNS and CDR2 SASEGT. CDR3 nucleotides: TGTGCCAGCAGTGAAGTAGGGGGCACTAGAGCCAAAAACATTCAGTACTTC. This codes for CASSEVGGTRAKNIQYF.

Only a few counts were recorded for this clonotype. The chain employs TRBV5-1 and TRBJ1-2; possible D gene TRBD1, 6 bases. The CDR3 is 14 residues long. Per germline, CDR1 SGHRS and CDR2 YFSETQ. The germline V and J ends were trimmed by 4 bases and 6 bases, with 16 bases remaining between them. This CDR3 is CASSTSTGLDGYTF. The DNA for the CDR3 is TGCGCCAGCAGCACCTCGACAGGTCTTGATGGCTACACCTTC. The variable domain in full, completed from reference TRBV5-1 and TRBJ1-2, reads KAGVTQTPRYLIKTRGQQVTLSCSPISGHRSVSWYQQTPGQGLQFLFEYFSETQRNKGNFPGRFSGRQFSNSRSEMNVSTLELGDSALYLCASSTSTGLDGYTFGSGTRLTVV.

This clonotype has a single count. CDR3 sequence: CASSETSGGVKWRETQYF. The CDR3 DNA sequence: TGTGCCAGCAGTGAAACGAGCGGGGGGGTCAAGTGGCGTGAGACCCAGTACTTC. The chain uses TRBV25-1 and TRBJ2-7; TRBD2 aligns across 10 bases. The J call could be wrong; TRBJ2-5 is a better fit for the DNA end. The CDR3 length is 18 residues. Germline CDR1 is MGHDK and CDR2 is SYGVNS.